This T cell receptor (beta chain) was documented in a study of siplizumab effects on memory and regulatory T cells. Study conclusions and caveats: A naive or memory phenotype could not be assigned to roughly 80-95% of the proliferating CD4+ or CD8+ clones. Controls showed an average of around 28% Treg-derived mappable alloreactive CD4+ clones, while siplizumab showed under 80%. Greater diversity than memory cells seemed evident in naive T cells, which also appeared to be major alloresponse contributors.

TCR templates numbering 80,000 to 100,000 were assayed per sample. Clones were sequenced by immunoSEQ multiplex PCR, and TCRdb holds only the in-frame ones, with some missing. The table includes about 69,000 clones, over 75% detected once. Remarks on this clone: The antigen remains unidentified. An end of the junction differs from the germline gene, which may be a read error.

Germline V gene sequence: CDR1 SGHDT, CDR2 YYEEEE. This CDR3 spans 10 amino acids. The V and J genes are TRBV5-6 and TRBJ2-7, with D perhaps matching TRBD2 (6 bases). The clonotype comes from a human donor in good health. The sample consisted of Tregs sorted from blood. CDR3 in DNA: TGTGCCAGCAGCGGCGGGACCGCATCCTTC. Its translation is CASSGGTASF.